This T cell receptor beta chain was recorded in a study of technical replicates of blood from several donors (TCRdb year 2017). The library was built by means of the immunoSEQ multiplex PCR assay. TCRdb obtained this table from immuneACCESS and retained in-frame rearrangements with V and J assigned. These tables miss some clones; where compared with another copy, unresolved V genes account for less than half of the shortfall, and the remainder is unexplained. In this sample the table shows approximately 100,000 clones, approximately 95% of which occur a single time. The ten largest clones capture approximately 0.23% of the sample. From the germline V gene, CDR1 is SGHVS and CDR2 is FQNEAQ. Trimming takes 2 bases from V and 5 bases from J, and the germline ends sit 9 bases apart. Including the terminal cysteine and phenylalanine, the CDR3 comprises 14 residues. Only the CDR3 DNA stays, 42 bases, in frame from base 1.

As to this clone: It lacks a known antigen. No base-level quality is on record; no much larger clone is a single base apart.

This chain is built from TRBV7-8 and TRBJ2-2, and TRBD2 may be the D gene, going by 6 matching bases. Sequencing was carried out using T cells isolated from PBMCs. The receptor was isolated from a human donor in good health. The CDR3 in this case is CASSLIGGTGELFF. The DNA sequence is TGTGCCAGCAGCTTAATCGGGGGTACCGGGGAGCTGTTTTTT.